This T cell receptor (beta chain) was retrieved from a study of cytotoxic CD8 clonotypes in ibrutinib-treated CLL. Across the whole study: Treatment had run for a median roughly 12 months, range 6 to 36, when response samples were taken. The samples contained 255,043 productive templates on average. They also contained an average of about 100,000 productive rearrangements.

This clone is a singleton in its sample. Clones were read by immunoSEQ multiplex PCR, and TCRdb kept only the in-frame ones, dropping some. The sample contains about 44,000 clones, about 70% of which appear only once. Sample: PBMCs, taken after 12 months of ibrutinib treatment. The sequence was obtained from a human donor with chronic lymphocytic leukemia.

As DNA, the CDR3 is TGCGCCAGCAGCTCCGGGACGGGGGAAGCCGAAAAACTGTTTTTT. Amino acid sequence: CASSSGTGEAEKLFF. The chain links TRBV5-1 to TRBJ1-4, with D tentatively TRBD1 (5 bases). CDR1 is SGHRS, CDR2 YFSETQ, per germline. Between the trimmed V and J ends, which lost 3 bases and 8 bases, there was a span of 17 bases. This CDR3 is built from 15 residues.